This T cell receptor beta chain was obtained from a study of blood T cell repertoires in COVID-19. Study summary: The samples span acute and convalescent COVID-19 from the United States, Italy and Spain. The cDNA or gDNA used as material had been derived from T cells, B-cell-depleted T cells, or PBMCs.

Per the original data handling: Scientists estimated how many nucleated cells there were by amplifying reference gene primers. Profiling relied on immunoSEQ multiplex PCR, and the TCRdb table lists in-frame clones only, not all of them. V, J and clone size reflect that table, while D and trimming were determined from the DNA. The table has roughly 60,000 clones, approximately 84% seen once; the top ten hold around 25%. CDR3 length: 16 residues. Germline assignment: CDR1 SGHDN and CDR2 FVKESK. J gave up 7 bases and V 4 bases, and 12 bases lay outside the gene matches. This clone came up once. The receptor's source is a human donor in a cohort sampled during active COVID-19. The V gene is TRBV14, the J gene TRBJ1-4; 7 bases map to TRBD1. The sample taken for sequencing was peripheral blood. CDR3 nucleotides: TGTGCCAGCAGCCGCTGGACAGGCGGAGAAGGTGAAAAACTGTTTTTT. As protein: CASSRWTGGEGEKLFF.